This TCR beta chain is drawn from a study of neurological immune-mediated disorders. General observations from the study: It was HTLV-1-associated myelopathy that showed the most TCR clonal expansion, while multiple sclerosis showed the least, falling below healthy controls. One related-CDR3 cluster, which may be a signature, held the repertoires of 18 of 34 multiple sclerosis patients after phylogenetic grouping.

This clonotype is categorized as medium-sized. What it binds is not known. Looked up from germline, CDR1 is MNHEY and CDR2 is SVGAGI. V lost 6 bases and J lost 5, with 19 bases in between. The CDR3 loop spans 15 amino acids. The cDNA was synthesized by 5'RACE incorporating 10-nucleotide random UMIs. TCRdb ran MiXCR on the 5' RACE reads and lists one entry per CDR3 protein. Among 45,000 to 55,000 distinct CDR3 sequences listed, around 3.5% were seen once. The rearrangement joins TRBV6-5 to TRBJ2-5, with a possible D match to TRBD2 (5 bases). The source of this sequence is a man in his sixties with multiple sclerosis. The sequenced sample was PBMCs. CDR3 protein: CASRQTTVPGETQYF. In DNA form, the CDR3 reads TGTGCCAGCAGACAAACGACCGTCCCGGGGGAGACCCAGTACTTC.